The source of this T cell receptor (beta chain) is a study of cytomegalovirus exposure and HLA in healthy donors. Study context: Earlier results showed approximately 110 million unique TCR beta sequences derived from approximately 170 million T cells.

PCR primers comprised 60 Vbeta and 13 Jbeta primers. Method: immunoSEQ multiplex PCR; TCRdb's copy keeps in-frame clones and lacks some. The repertoire consists of around 160,000 clones, with roughly 79% occurring once and the leading ten covering 0.9% to 1.1%. The V gene's germline CDR1 is SGHNT and CDR2 YYREEE (reference sequence). The CDR3 covers 15 residues. The trim removed 0 bases at V and 10 bases at J, leaving 11 bases unmatched. General study results and limits: The listing of roughly 160 TCR beta chains classed them as cytomegalovirus-associated. Several top significant clusters appeared, in a later analysis, to be linked to common viral pathogens. The study had only CMV serostatus as immune exposure information.

Notes on this clone: The antigen is unknown.

The specimen was PBMCs. The V and J genes are TRBV5-4 and TRBJ1-2, with 8 bases lining up with TRBD1. This TCR was sampled from a woman aged 40 to 55 in good health and CMV-seronegative. CDR3: CASSLGGQAPIDYTF. The CDR3 DNA sequence: TGTGCCAGCAGCTTGGGGGGACAGGCCCCAATAGACTACACCTTC.